Listed here are 12 T cell receptor beta chains from one sample, sequenced in a study of T-cell memory formation after mild COVID-19. Using its own MiXCR run on the 5' RACE reads, TCRdb lists one record per CDR3 protein. The sample lists 450,000 to 700,000 distinct CDR3 sequences, about a sixth seen once, with 12% in the top ten. Material for sequencing was PBMCs or a T cell subset sorted from them (not recorded which). These receptors came from an adult woman who had mild COVID-19 (a few samples of this study predate the infection). Cell type and time point are not known.

This clonotype was detected once. The chain employs TRBV6-2 or TRBV6-3 and TRBJ2-1; D may be TRBD2 (6 bases). CDR3 size: 17 residues. In germline, CDR1 is MNHEY, CDR2 SVGEGT. Trimming stripped 0 bases from V and 6 bases from J, with 18 bases between. The chain's CDR3 is CASSYSKGLLGGNEQFF. Here the CDR3 DNA reads TGTGCCAGCAGTTACTCGAAGGGGCTCTTGGGGGGCAATGAGCAGTTCTTC.

The CDR3 bases are TGTGCCAGCAGCTTAACTCAGAGCTCCTACAATGAGCAGTTCTTC. It translates to CASSLTQSSYNEQFF. This rearrangement joins TRBV7-3 to TRBJ2-1; D uncertain. V lost 0 bases, J lost 0 bases, and 6 bases lay in between. The CDR3 runs 15 residues. Germline-derived CDR1 and CDR2 are SGHTA and FQGTGA.

The rearrangement links TRBV7-2 to TRBJ2-7, with 7 positions matching TRBD1. Germline CDR1 SGHTA, CDR2 FQGNSA. The V and J ends lost 5 bases and 7 bases, in that order; junction bases with no gene match: 17. The CDR3 covers 16 residues. This CDR3 is CASSDPPGQSLGEQYF. CDR3 nucleotides: TGTGCCAGCAGCGACCCCCCGGGACAGTCGTTGGGAGAGCAGTACTTC.

The V call is TRBV24-1, the J call TRBJ2-1; TRBD2 matches 7 bases. Germline CDR1 is KGHDR and CDR2 is SFDVKD. This CDR3 region has 16 residues. V shed 3 bases, J shed 0 bases, and the junction held 4 bases outside the gene matches. CDR3 sequence: CATSDKSSGSYNEQFF. For the CDR3, the DNA is TGTGCCACCAGTGATAAGTCTAGCGGCTCCTACAATGAGCAGTTCTTC.

The chain combines TRBV7-2 with TRBJ2-3; D is unresolved. This CDR3 contains 14 residues. Looked up from germline, CDR1 is SGHTA and CDR2 is FQGNSA. The V end lost 4 bases, the J end lost 5 bases, and 13 bases lay between the germline ends. The CDR3 region has the DNA TGTGCCAGCAGCTCATACACCGTCGGAGATACGCAGTATTTT. Translation: CASSSYTVGDTQYF.

This clonotype showed up just a few times. For the CDR3, the DNA is TGTGCCAGTAGTATAGGTGGGAGCCCCTACGAGCAGTACTTC. Its protein is CASSIGGSPYEQYF. The chain couples TRBV19 to TRBJ2-7; perhaps TRBD2 as D (5 bases). This CDR3 contains 14 residues. Germline lookup yields CDR1 LNHDA and CDR2 SQIVND (reference sequence). Deletions cut 1 base from V and 2 bases from J, with 9 bases between.

This clonotype was seen a few times. The V call is TRBV10-3, the J call TRBJ1-1; 9 nucleotides agree with TRBD1. The V and J ends lost 9 bases and 1 base, in that order; junction bases with no gene match: 12. This CDR3 has 16 residues. Germline V gives CDR1 ENHRY, CDR2 SYGVKD. The CDR3, as DNA: TGTGCCATACAACCGGGACAGGGATTAGGGAACACTGAAGCTTTCTTT. This translates into CAIQPGQGLGNTEAFF.

The chain employs TRBV20-1 and TRBJ1-4; no firm D call. V shed 3 bases and J shed 6 bases, with 11 bases lying between them. The V gene's germline CDR1 is DFQATT and CDR2 SNEGSKA (reference sequence). The CDR3 consists of 13 residues. The CDR3 bases are TGCAGTGCTAGGGACGGCCTAGATGAAAAACTGTTTTTT. Translated: CSARDGLDEKLFF.

The rearrangement joins TRBV6-5 to TRBJ1-2; D may be TRBD1 (5 bases). Trimming stripped 0 bases from V and 7 bases from J, with 12 bases between. Germline CDR1 and CDR2: MNHEY and SVGAGI. This CDR3 has 14 residues. The CDR3 region has the DNA TGTGCCAGCAGTTACTCGATTGGGGCGGGTGGCTACACCTTC. It yields the protein CASSYSIGAGGYTF.

This chain uses TRBV24-1 with TRBJ2-2, with D maybe TRBD1 (6 bases). Germline V gives CDR1 KGHDR, CDR2 SFDVKD. Trimming removed 3 bases at V and 5 bases at J, with 6 bases between. CDR3 length: 13 residues. In nucleotides, the CDR3 is TGTGCCACCAGTGATCAGGGGACCGGGGAGCTGTTTTTT. Translation: CATSDQGTGELFF.

The chain recombines TRBV5-5 with TRBJ2-2; TRBD1 might be the D (6 bases). Germline lookup yields CDR1 SGHKS and CDR2 YYEKEE (reference sequence). V lost 3 bases to trimming and J lost 1 base, with 10 bases between them. CDR3 length equals 15 residues. CDR3 protein: CASSWRQVNTGELFF. CDR3 bases: TGTGCCAGCAGCTGGCGACAGGTGAACACCGGGGAGCTGTTTTTT.

The chain recombines TRBV4-3 with TRBJ1-2; tentatively, D is TRBD1 (5 bases). Germline CDR1 is LGHNA and CDR2 is YSLEER. The CDR3 totals 14 residues. Trimming left V 0 bases short and J 6 bases short, with 11 bases between. The CDR3 DNA reads TGCGCCAGCAGCCAAGATCTAGCGGGGGATGGCTACACCTTC. Its protein product is CASSQDLAGDGYTF.